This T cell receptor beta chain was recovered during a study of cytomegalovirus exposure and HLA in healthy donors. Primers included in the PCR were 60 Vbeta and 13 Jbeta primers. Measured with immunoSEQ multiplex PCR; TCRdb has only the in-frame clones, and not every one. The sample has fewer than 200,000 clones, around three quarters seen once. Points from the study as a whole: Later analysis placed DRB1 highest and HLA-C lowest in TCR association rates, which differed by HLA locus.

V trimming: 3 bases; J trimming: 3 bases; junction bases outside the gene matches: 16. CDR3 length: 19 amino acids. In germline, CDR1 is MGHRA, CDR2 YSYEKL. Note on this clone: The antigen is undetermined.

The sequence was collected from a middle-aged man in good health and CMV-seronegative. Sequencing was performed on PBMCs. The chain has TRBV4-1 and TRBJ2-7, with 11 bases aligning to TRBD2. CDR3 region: CASSHPARVAGGPGYEQYF. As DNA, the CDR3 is TGCGCCAGCAGCCACCCTGCTCGGGTAGCGGGAGGGCCCGGCTACGAGCAGTACTTC.